Below, 4 T cell receptor beta chains from the same sample are listed, as sequenced in a study of response to subunit inactivated influenza vaccine listed by TCRdb under 2018. Library creation used RT-PCR. TCRdb shows the sequencer as Illumina HiSeq 2500. TCRdb trimmed the raw reads at Q25, called clones with MiXCR and kept productive beta chains. For every CDR3 protein sequence, its rows merge into one entry that carries the most common genes and DNA. The sample table holds a few hundred thousand distinct CDR3 sequences, of which around 15% were seen once. The leading ten clones occupy approximately 10% of the sample. Sample: PBMCs from blood, taken 11 to 12 days after vaccination. These receptors were collected from a man in his fifties or sixties who received an inactivated influenza vaccine. Donor details come from another sample of the same person, matched by shared clones.

The chain carries TRBV6-2 or TRBV6-3 and TRBJ1-5; unclear D gene. Germline-derived CDR1 and CDR2 are MNHEY and SVGEGT. There are 15 residues in the CDR3. V gave up 5 bases and J gave up 0 bases, with 11 bases separating them. CDR3 DNA sequence: TGTGCCAGCAGTGGCCTCGGTGTTAGCAATCAGCCCCAGCATTTT. The encoded protein is CASSGLGVSNQPQHF.

This clonotype turned up a few times. The V gene is TRBV6-5, the J gene TRBJ1-1; D not certain. Germline V gene lookup returns CDR1 MNHEY and CDR2 SVGAGI. The CDR3 consists of 17 residues. V lost 1 base and J 2 bases, leaving 17 bases between the germline ends. The CDR3 DNA reads as TGTGCCAGCAGTTACTTTAAACGCGGAACGTCCAACACTGAAGCTTTCTTT. The encoded protein is CASSYFKRGTSNTEAFF.

The J gene is TRBJ2-7, the V gene TRBV12-3 or TRBV12-4; maybe TRBD1 (6 bases). V was cut by 4 bases and J by 3 bases, with 10 bases left in between. The CDR3 spans 13 residues. The CDR3 DNA follows: TGTGCCAGCAGTTCCACAGGGATCTACGAGCAGTACTTC. As protein: CASSSTGIYEQYF.

This clonotype showed up just a few times. The V call is TRBV25-1, the J call TRBJ2-3, with TRBD2 matching over 9 bases. CDR1 MGHDK and CDR2 SYGVNS come from the germline V gene. The ends lost 6 bases at V and 1 base at J; junction bases unmatched: 26. CDR3 length: 22 residues. CDR3 residues: CASSPSLGLADKALVGTDTQYF. The CDR3, as DNA: TGTGCCAGCAGCCCGAGCCTGGGACTAGCAGATAAGGCTTTGGTGGGCACAGATACGCAGTATTTT.